This record covers a single T cell receptor beta chain. This specimen belongs to a study of human T cells and chemical hapten exposure. Time point meaning: patch test 1, 2 weeks after DPC sensitization. The sample's treatment: therapeutic diphenylcyclopropenone sensitization with weekly scalp DPC. The CDR3 contains 13 residues. The trim removed 1 base at V and 5 bases at J, leaving 4 bases unmatched. The germline V gene encodes CDR1 DFQATT and CDR2 SNEGSKA (reference sequence). TCRdb reanalysed the RACE reads using MiXCR and keeps one entry per CDR3 protein. The sample carries some 380,000 distinct CDR3 sequences, 4% to 5.5% recorded once.

The chain joins TRBV20-1 to TRBJ2-7, with 8 bases identical to TRBD2. Specimen: whole blood, collected in connection with sensitization to the hapten diphenylcyclopropenone (DPC). This TCR was recovered from a woman in her 50s with alopecia areata. Some clones in this sample may be carry-over from other donors' samples. The CDR3 DNA follows: TGCAGTGCTAGAGGGACTAGCTACGACGAGCAGTACTTC. It translates to CSARGTSYDEQYF.